Listed here are 19 T cell receptor beta chains from one sample, sequenced in a study of STAT5B mutations in CD4+ large granular lymphocyte leukemia. Some clones are missing from TCRdb's copy, which holds only in-frame ones; the method was immunoSEQ multiplex PCR. The sample has about 46,000 clones; about 86% are singletons. The sequenced sample consisted of CD4+ T cells from blood buffy coats. These receptors all stem from a human donor in good health.

The gene calls are TRBV11-3 and TRBJ2-5; D is possibly TRBD2 (6 bases). This CDR3 comprises 15 residues. CDR1 and CDR2 from the germline V gene are SGHNT and YENEEA. The V and J ends lost 0 bases and 2 bases respectively, with 10 bases between them. CDR3 protein: CASSLDTGVQETQYF. In DNA, the CDR3 is TGTGCCAGCAGCTTAGATACGGGGGTACAAGAGACCCAGTACTTC.

The rearrangement links TRBV27 to TRBJ2-3; unclear D gene. The length of the CDR3 is 12 residues. V was cut by 6 bases and J by 8 bases, with 12 bases left in between. The germline V gene encodes CDR1 MNHEY and CDR2 SMNVEV (reference sequence). CDR3 region: CASSSAIGTQYF. For the CDR3, the DNA is TGTGCCAGCAGCTCGGCCATAGGTACGCAGTATTTT.

The chain joins TRBV2 to TRBJ1-3; the D is unclear. Germline values: CDR1 SNHLY, CDR2 FYNNEI. CDR3 length: 14 residues. Trimming shortened V by 4 bases and J by 3 bases, and 10 bases separated the two germline ends. The CDR3 loop is CASSGGIRGNTIYF. CDR3 coding DNA: TGTGCCAGCAGTGGGGGAATCCGTGGAAACACCATATATTTT. The full variable domain, completed using reference TRBV2 and TRBJ1-3, is EPEVTQTPSHQVTQMGQEVILRCVPISNHLYFYWYRQILGQKVEFLVSFYNNEISEKSEIFDDQFSVERPDGSNFTLKIRSTKLEDSAMYFCASSGGIRGNTIYFGEGSWLTVV.

This chain links TRBV10-2 with TRBJ2-7, with 9 bases aligning to TRBD1. Looked up from germline, CDR1 is WSHSY and CDR2 is SAAADI. There are 15 residues in the CDR3. Trimming took 7 bases from V and 7 from J; bases not matched to a gene: 14. The CDR3 region has the DNA TGCGCCAGCAATCCTCCCGGGACAGGGTTGGGTGAGCAGTACTTC. Protein sequence: CASNPPGTGLGEQYF.

The chain employs TRBV4-2 and TRBJ1-4; TRBD1 agrees at 12 bases. Germline lookup yields CDR1 LGHNA and CDR2 YNFKEQ. The CDR3 sequence is 14 residues long. Unmatched junction bases numbered 1, after V lost 3 bases and J lost 8 bases. DNA for the CDR3: TGTGCCAGCAGCCAGGGACAGGGGGCGGAAAAACTGTTTTTT. It is translated as CASSQGQGAEKLFF.

The gene calls are TRBV30 and TRBJ2-1; D is possibly TRBD1 or TRBD2 (6 bases each). V was shortened by 8 bases and J by 7 bases, with 21 bases between the two germline ends. CDR1 is GTSNPN, CDR2 SVGIG, per germline (reference sequence). The CDR3 spans 14 residues. This CDR3 reads CAARARGPVNEQFF. The CDR3 DNA is TGTGCCGCTAGGGCACGGGGGCCTGTGAATGAGCAGTTCTTC.

This clone was picked up one time. V and J are TRBV5-1 and TRBJ2-3, with D possibly called TRBD1 or TRBD2 (5 bases each). Germline V gene sequence: CDR1 SGHRS, CDR2 YFSETQ. Trimming pared 4 bases from V and 1 base from J, leaving 13 bases between. This CDR3 spans 15 amino acids. The CDR3 sequence: CASSELGTGTDTQYF. The CDR3 DNA reads as TGCGCCAGCAGCGAATTAGGGACCGGCACAGATACGCAGTATTTT.

The chain links TRBV28 to TRBJ1-1; D uncertain. V lost 5 bases and J lost 1, with 17 bases in between. CDR3 length: 16 amino acids. Germline values: CDR1 MDHEN, CDR2 SYDVKM. The CDR3 region has the DNA TGTGCCAGCAGTCAGCTATTTTACCATCAGAACACTGAAGCTTTCTTT. Its protein product is CASSQLFYHQNTEAFF.

The V call is TRBV6-5, the J call TRBJ1-1; D gene ambiguous. V lost 6 bases and J 11 bases, leaving 16 bases between the germline ends. Looked up from germline, CDR1 is MNHEY and CDR2 is SVGAGI. This CDR3 has 12 amino acids. Here the CDR3 DNA reads TGTGCCAGCAGCCGGTCGGGTTCTAGGGCTTTCTTT. It codes for CASSRSGSRAFF.

V and J are TRBV5-1 and TRBJ1-6; 9 nucleotides agree with TRBD1. Germline trimming cut 0 bases from V and 0 bases from J; bases unmatched to any gene: 1. Germline V gene lookup returns CDR1 SGHRS and CDR2 YFSETQ. The CDR3 runs 17 residues. This CDR3 is CASSLVGQGSYNSPLHF. CDR3 coding DNA: TGCGCCAGCAGCTTGGTGGGACAGGGCTCCTATAATTCACCCCTCCACTTT.

This clone showed up just a few times. The chain is built from TRBV6-1 and TRBJ1-3, with D unresolved. The germline gives CDR1 MNHNS, CDR2 SASEGT. V lost 2 bases and J lost 4, with 9 bases in between. The CDR3 has 14 amino acids. The CDR3 is CASSENSLGNTIYF. Written as DNA, the CDR3 is TGTGCCAGCAGTGAAAACAGCCTAGGAAACACCATATATTTT.

The count of this clone is one. The V gene is TRBV11-2, the J gene TRBJ1-5; a weak D match, TRBD1 (6 bases). The germline V and J ends were trimmed by 5 bases and 3 bases, with 20 bases remaining between them. CDR3 length equals 17 residues. Germline-derived CDR1 and CDR2 are SGHAT and FQNNGV. The CDR3 here is CASSTSGGGANNQPQHF. Here the CDR3 DNA reads TGTGCCAGCAGCACATCGGGGGGGGGCGCGAACAATCAGCCCCAGCATTTT. Full variable domain (outside the CDR3, taken from reference TRBV11-2 and TRBJ1-5): EAGVAQSPRYKIIEKRQSVAFWCNPISGHATLYWYQQILGQGPKLLIQFQNNGVVDDSQLPKDRFSAERLKGVDSTLKIQPAKLEDSAVYLCASSTSGGGANNQPQHFGDGTRLSIL.

The chain couples TRBV5-6 to TRBJ2-7, with D perhaps matching TRBD1 or TRBD2 (5 bases each). The CDR3 covers 13 residues. Trimming left V 4 bases short and J 7 bases short, with 15 bases between. CDR1 SGHDT and CDR2 YYEEEE come from the germline V gene. The CDR3 sequence: CASSLPGTREQYF. The CDR3 coding sequence is TGTGCCAGCAGCCTGCCCGGGACCCGGGAGCAGTACTTC.

This chain uses TRBV30 with TRBJ2-1; TRBD2 aligns across 13 bases. The CDR3 is made up of 21 amino acids. V lost 2 bases to trimming and J lost 7 bases; unmatched junction nucleotides: 23. Germline V gene sequence: CDR1 GTSNPN, CDR2 SVGIG (reference sequence). The CDR3 loop is CAWSRLRGRTSGRRVTNEQFF. CDR3 nucleotide sequence: TGTGCCTGGAGTAGGTTGAGGGGGAGGACTAGCGGGAGAAGAGTTACGAATGAGCAGTTCTTC.

The chain has TRBV7-9 and TRBJ2-3; 7 nucleotides agree with TRBD2. In germline, CDR1 is SEHNR, CDR2 FQNEAQ (reference sequence). This CDR3 is 14 amino acids long. Losses at the gene ends were 9 bases for V and 1 base for J; bases not matched to a gene: 7. The chain's CDR3 is CASQFRGGTDTQYF. The CDR3 DNA sequence: TGTGCCAGTCAGTTCCGGGGGGGCACAGATACGCAGTATTTT.

The chain links TRBV6-4 to TRBJ2-7; D is undetermined. Trimming left V 6 bases short and J 4 bases short, with 13 bases between. Germline assignment: CDR1 MRHNA and CDR2 SNTAGT. The CDR3 is 13 residues long. Here the CDR3 DNA reads TGTGCCAGCAGCGTGTGGCCCTCGTACGAGCAGTACTTC. Amino acid sequence: CASSVWPSYEQYF.

The chain carries TRBV28 and TRBJ1-2; perhaps TRBD1 as D (6 bases). V was trimmed by 9 bases and J by 7 bases, leaving 24 bases between them. CDR3 length: 15 residues. Germline V gene sequence: CDR1 MDHEN, CDR2 SYDVKM. In DNA form, the CDR3 reads TGTGCCAGTAATAAGGAGGGGCAGGGGCGGGGTGGCTACACCTTC. Its translation is CASNKEGQGRGGYTF.

The chain couples TRBV27 to TRBJ2-4, with TRBD2 identical over 7 bases. Germline CDR1 reads MNHEY; CDR2 reads SMNVEV (reference sequence). V was pared by 0 bases and J by 0 bases, with 5 bases of the junction left unmatched. The CDR3 totals 17 residues. CDR3 protein: CASSLSSIAGAKNIQYF. For the CDR3, the DNA is TGTGCCAGCAGTTTATCGTCAATAGCGGGAGCCAAAAACATTCAGTACTTC.

The chain is built from TRBV4-1 and TRBJ2-5; D perhaps matches TRBD2 (7 bases). V gave up 1 base and J gave up 5 bases, with 26 bases separating them. Germline V gives CDR1 MGHRA, CDR2 YSYEKL. The CDR3 spans 19 residues. CDR3: CASSQGSRGGPRGIETQYF. The CDR3 coding sequence is TGCGCCAGCAGCCAAGGTTCAAGGGGGGGGCCTAGGGGGATTGAGACCCAGTACTTC.